These 7 T cell receptor beta chains originate from one sample sequenced in a study of PD-1 blockade in classical Hodgkin lymphoma. Here immunoSEQ multiplex PCR was the method, and the copy in TCRdb shows in-frame clones only, minus some. The sample yields several thousand clones, 60% seen once. The time point is: cycle 4 day 1 (C4D1), after 6 weeks of nivolumab. Following autologous stem cell transplantation, relapse occurred in every patient, and exposure to brentuximab vedotin varied. Researchers pulled CD8+ T cells out of thawed PBMCs using magnetic negative selection. The material was CD8+ T cells from blood, obtained before the fourth cycle of nivolumab. These receptors were taken from a human donor with classical Hodgkin lymphoma.

The chain has TRBV7-6 and TRBJ1-4; D remains unclear. Trimming shortened V by 4 bases and J by 0 bases, and 12 bases separated the two germline ends. This CDR3 has 16 amino acids. Germline CDR1 and CDR2: SGHVS and FNYEAQ. The CDR3 DNA sequence: TGTGCCAGCAGCTCCGACCTCCTTGCAACTAATGAAAAACTGTTTTTT. As protein: CASSSDLLATNEKLFF. Variable domain in full (rest from reference TRBV7-6 and TRBJ1-4): GAGVSQSPRYKVTKRGQDVALRCDPISGHVSLYWYRQALGQGPEFLTYFNYEAQQDKSGLPNDRFSAERPEGSISTLTIQRTEQRDSAMYRCASSSDLLATNEKLFFGSGTQLSVL.

This clone appeared a few times. V is TRBV7-9 and J is TRBJ2-1, with 7 positions matching TRBD2. Germline assignment: CDR1 SEHNR and CDR2 FQNEAQ (reference sequence). Trimming took 5 bases from V and 1 from J; bases not matched to a gene: 5. This CDR3 has 15 residues. CDR3 nucleotides: TGTGCCAGCAGCCCAACTAGCGAATCCTACAATGAGCAGTTCTTC. Protein: CASSPTSESYNEQFF.

This chain uses TRBV5-5 with TRBJ1-5; maybe TRBD1 (6 bases). In germline, CDR1 is SGHKS, CDR2 YYEKEE (reference sequence). The CDR3 sequence is 15 residues long. V was trimmed by 4 bases and J by 3 bases, leaving 14 bases between them. The CDR3 DNA is TGTGCCAGCAGCCGAAACCCAGGGGCCAATCAGCCCCAGCATTTT. Its protein is CASSRNPGANQPQHF.

The chain has TRBV2 and TRBJ2-3, with D perhaps matching TRBD2 (6 bases). V shed 10 bases and J shed 0 bases, with 11 bases lying between them. Per germline, CDR1 SNHLY and CDR2 FYNNEI. There are 13 residues in the CDR3. CDR3 DNA: TGTGCCATTCAGGACTACAGCACAGATACGCAGTATTTT. Protein: CAIQDYSTDTQYF.

This clone was counted between two and nine times. V and J are TRBV6-1 and TRBJ1-5; 7 nucleotides match TRBD1. The J segment lost 0 bases and the V segment lost 8 bases, leaving 7 bases of the junction unmatched. Germline loops: CDR1 MNHNS, CDR2 SASEGT. The CDR3 is 15 residues long. The CDR3 coding sequence is TGTGCCAGCTCCAACAGGGGATATAGCAATCAGCCCCAGCATTTT. Translation: CASSNRGYSNQPQHF.

This clone is labeled large. The rearrangement joins TRBV16 to TRBJ2-2; no clear D gene. V was trimmed by 2 bases and J by 5 bases, leaving 3 bases between them. Germline CDR1 and CDR2: KGHSY and FQNENV. CDR3 size: 12 residues. The chain's CDR3 is CASSQSTGELFF. Here the CDR3 DNA reads TGTGCCAGCAGCCAAAGTACCGGGGAGCTGTTTTTT.

The table lists this clone with a few counts. The CDR3 DNA reads as TGCGCCAGCAGCCAAGACCCAACAGCCTACGAGCAGTACTTC. This encodes CASSQDPTAYEQYF. The chain employs TRBV4-1 and TRBJ2-7; the D is unclear. There are 14 residues in the CDR3. V was clipped by 0 bases and J by 2 bases, with 8 bases between them. The germline V gene has CDR1 MGHRA and CDR2 YSYEKL.